This T cell receptor (beta chain) appears in the sequencing data of a study of shared clonotypes between healthy human individuals. This CDR3 has 15 residues. The V end was cut by 0 bases, the J end by 3 bases, with 10 bases between. Germline values: CDR1 SGDLS, CDR2 YYNGEE. Sequencing used immunoSEQ multiplex PCR; TCRdb keeps in-frame clones, though not all of them. The sample records more than 850,000 clones, 75% to 85% being singletons. The source material was memory CD4+ T cells from PBMCs. Subset in this sample: CD45RA-negative fraction. The chain carries TRBV9 and TRBJ2-1; tentatively, D is TRBD2 (6 bases). The receptor was derived from a man in his late teens or twenties in good health. Some clones in this sample may be carry-over from other donors' samples. In nucleotides, the CDR3 is TGTGCCAGCAGCGTAGTAGCGGACCTCTACAATGAGCAGTTCTTC. This sequence encodes CASSVVADLYNEQFF.